These T cell receptor beta chains were read from a single sample in a study of shared clonotypes between healthy human individuals. Libraries were prepared by immunoSEQ multiplex PCR; TCRdb keeps only in-frame clonotypes and omits some of them. The repertoire has some 2,000,000 clones, about 95% of them found once; the top ten carry around 1.1%. The sequenced material came from naive CD8+ T cells sorted from blood. Receptors originate from a man aged 18 to 30 in good health. Both conserved end residues are part of each CDR3. The order of the fields is J gene, D gene, clone size, V gene, CDR3 protein, CDR3 DNA. A D gene is named only where the DNA matches it firmly. Clone size is shown for a subset of rows, as once, few, many or a class of expanded clone.

j_call: TRBJ1-1
d_call: .
clone_size: once
v_call: TRBV18
cdr3_aa: CASSPGGHSNTEAFF
cdr3_nt: TGTGCCAGCTCACCAGGAGGACACTCGAACACTGAAGCTTTCTTT

j_call: TRBJ1-5
d_call: .
clone_size: .
v_call: TRBV5-6
cdr3_aa: CASSRLNTGGQPQHF
cdr3_nt: TGTGCCAGCAGCCGGTTGAATACTGGGGGTCAGCCCCAGCATTTT

j_call: TRBJ2-7
d_call: .
clone_size: .
v_call: TRBV2
cdr3_aa: CASSEAVSNLFSFAYEQYF
cdr3_nt: TGTGCCAGCAGTGAAGCGGTGTCCAATTTATTTTCCTTCGCCTACGAGCAGTACTTC

j_call: TRBJ2-7
d_call: TRBD1
clone_size: .
v_call: TRBV5-1
cdr3_aa: CASSLGQGRSYEQYF
cdr3_nt: TGCGCCAGCAGCTTGGGACAGGGACGTTCCTACGAGCAGTACTTC

j_call: TRBJ2-5
d_call: .
clone_size: .
v_call: TRBV6-5
cdr3_aa: CASSYHRGIGQETQYF
cdr3_nt: TGTGCCAGCAGTTACCACCGGGGGATCGGGCAAGAGACCCAGTACTTC

j_call: TRBJ1-2
d_call: .
clone_size: few
v_call: TRBV29-1
cdr3_aa: CSVEPENYGYTF
cdr3_nt: TGCAGCGTTGAACCGGAGAACTATGGCTACACCTTC

j_call: TRBJ1-1
d_call: .
clone_size: .
v_call: TRBV7-9
cdr3_aa: CASSLVGGSEAFF
cdr3_nt: TGTGCCAGCAGCTTAGTCGGGGGGTCTGAAGCTTTCTTT

j_call: TRBJ2-7
d_call: TRBD2
clone_size: once
v_call: TRBV4-3
cdr3_aa: CASSQEAGIYEQYF
cdr3_nt: TGCGCCAGCAGCCAAGAAGCGGGGATCTACGAGCAGTACTTC

j_call: TRBJ1-6
d_call: .
clone_size: .
v_call: TRBV9
cdr3_aa: CASSESGGGHNSPLHF
cdr3_nt: TGTGCCAGCAGCGAGAGTGGCGGGGGCCATAATTCACCCCTCCACTTT

j_call: TRBJ1-2
d_call: .
clone_size: .
v_call: TRBV5-4
cdr3_aa: CASSSRENYGYTF
cdr3_nt: TGTGCCAGCAGCTCGAGGGAGAACTATGGCTACACCTTC

j_call: TRBJ2-7
d_call: TRBD1
clone_size: .
v_call: TRBV6-5
cdr3_aa: CASSSRQGTVSYEQYF
cdr3_nt: TGTGCCAGCAGTTCCCGACAGGGTACGGTTTCCTACGAGCAGTACTTC

j_call: TRBJ2-5
d_call: .
clone_size: .
v_call: TRBV7-9
cdr3_aa: CASIGGEDQYF
cdr3_nt: TGTGCCAGCATTGGGGGAGAGGACCAGTACTTC

j_call: TRBJ2-3
d_call: .
clone_size: .
v_call: TRBV18
cdr3_aa: CASSPFLRGGRADTQYF
cdr3_nt: TGTGCCAGCTCACCATTTCTCAGGGGAGGTAGGGCAGATACGCAGTATTTT

j_call: TRBJ1-5
d_call: .
clone_size: .
v_call: TRBV10-2
cdr3_aa: CAGTELNQPQHF
cdr3_nt: TGCGCCGGCACGGAGCTGAATCAGCCCCAGCATTTT

j_call: TRBJ2-2
d_call: TRBD2
clone_size: .
v_call: TRBV4-3
cdr3_aa: CASSQFSGLAGGELFF
cdr3_nt: TGCGCCAGCAGCCAATTCTCCGGACTAGCGGGCGGGGAGCTGTTTTTT

j_call: TRBJ2-1
d_call: .
clone_size: .
v_call: TRBV7-9
cdr3_aa: CASSLRAADEQFF
cdr3_nt: TGTGCCAGCAGCTTAAGGGCGGCTGATGAGCAGTTCTTC

j_call: TRBJ2-3
d_call: TRBD2
clone_size: once
v_call: TRBV7-2
cdr3_aa: CASSPAGGGHTQYF
cdr3_nt: TGTGCCAGCTCCCCGGCGGGGGGTGGACATACGCAGTATTTT

j_call: TRBJ2-5
d_call: .
clone_size: .
v_call: TRBV7-9
cdr3_aa: CASSGGSLGETQYF
cdr3_nt: TGTGCCAGCAGCGGCGGGTCCCTCGGGGAGACCCAGTACTTC

j_call: TRBJ1-4
d_call: TRBD1
clone_size: .
v_call: TRBV13
cdr3_aa: CASSSNPGQGGEKLFF
cdr3_nt: TGTGCCAGCAGCTCCAACCCGGGACAGGGAGGCGAAAAACTGTTTTTT

j_call: TRBJ2-7
d_call: .
clone_size: .
v_call: TRBV7-9
cdr3_aa: CASSDTTGIHEQYF
cdr3_nt: TGTGCCAGCAGTGATACCACAGGGATCCACGAGCAGTACTTC

j_call: TRBJ1-6
d_call: .
clone_size: once
v_call: TRBV4-1
cdr3_aa: CASSQGLENSPLHF
cdr3_nt: TGCGCCAGCAGCCAGGGCCTGGAGAATTCACCCCTCCACTTT

j_call: TRBJ1-2
d_call: TRBD1
clone_size: .
v_call: TRBV5-8
cdr3_aa: CASSLAGTGASYYGYTF
cdr3_nt: TGTGCCAGCAGCTTGGCCGGGACAGGTGCCTCGTACTATGGCTACACCTTC

j_call: TRBJ2-5
d_call: .
clone_size: .
v_call: TRBV9
cdr3_aa: CASSGLQETQYF
cdr3_nt: TGTGCCAGCAGCGGGCTCCAAGAGACCCAGTACTTC

j_call: TRBJ1-2
d_call: TRBD1
clone_size: .
v_call: TRBV30
cdr3_aa: CAWGETGGYYGYTF
cdr3_nt: TGTGCCTGGGGTGAAACAGGGGGCTACTATGGCTACACCTTC

j_call: TRBJ1-1
d_call: .
clone_size: .
v_call: TRBV5-6
cdr3_aa: CASSFGQTAYAFF
cdr3_nt: TGTGCCAGCAGCTTCGGACAGACGGCGTATGCTTTCTTT

j_call: TRBJ2-3
d_call: .
clone_size: .
v_call: TRBV11-2
cdr3_aa: CASSLLSTDTQYF
cdr3_nt: TGTGCCAGCAGCTTACTTAGCACAGATACGCAGTATTTT

j_call: TRBJ2-1
d_call: .
clone_size: .
v_call: TRBV6-1
cdr3_aa: CASSEWTQFDEQFF
cdr3_nt: TGTGCCAGCAGTGAATGGACCCAATTCGATGAGCAGTTCTTC

j_call: TRBJ1-2
d_call: TRBD1
clone_size: .
v_call: TRBV30
cdr3_aa: CAWAPTGGYGYTF
cdr3_nt: TGTGCCTGGGCCCCGACAGGGGGCTATGGCTACACCTTC

j_call: TRBJ2-7
d_call: .
clone_size: .
v_call: TRBV5-1
cdr3_aa: CASSLEGVISYEQYF
cdr3_nt: TGCGCCAGCAGCTTGGAGGGGGTTATCTCCTACGAGCAGTACTTC

j_call: TRBJ1-5
d_call: .
clone_size: .
v_call: TRBV19
cdr3_aa: CASSIDDYQPQHF
cdr3_nt: TGTGCCAGTAGTATAGACGACTATCAGCCCCAGCATTTT

j_call: TRBJ1-2
d_call: .
clone_size: .
v_call: TRBV4-2
cdr3_aa: CASKLDGNYGYTF
cdr3_nt: TGTGCCAGCAAGCTAGACGGTAACTATGGCTACACCTTC

j_call: TRBJ2-7
d_call: .
clone_size: .
v_call: TRBV6-5
cdr3_aa: CASSYEGSYEQYF
cdr3_nt: TGTGCCAGCAGTTACGAGGGTTCCTACGAGCAGTACTTC

j_call: TRBJ2-7
d_call: .
clone_size: once
v_call: TRBV7-2
cdr3_aa: CASSLGVNRRGNYEQYF
cdr3_nt: TGTGCCAGCAGCTTAGGGGTTAATCGAAGGGGAAACTACGAGCAGTACTTC

j_call: TRBJ1-1
d_call: .
clone_size: .
v_call: TRBV6-6
cdr3_aa: CASSYLVNTEAFF
cdr3_nt: TGTGCCAGCAGTTACTTGGTGAACACTGAAGCTTTCTTT

j_call: TRBJ1-1
d_call: .
clone_size: .
v_call: TRBV15
cdr3_aa: CATSDGTTGDEAFF
cdr3_nt: TGTGCCACCTCGGACGGCACGACGGGGGATGAAGCTTTCTTT

j_call: TRBJ2-7
d_call: .
clone_size: .
v_call: TRBV6-1
cdr3_aa: CASSWAGSAYEQYF
cdr3_nt: TGTGCCAGCAGTTGGGCAGGGAGTGCCTACGAGCAGTACTTC

j_call: TRBJ2-2
d_call: TRBD1
clone_size: .
v_call: TRBV11-3
cdr3_aa: CASSPRDRAPGELFF
cdr3_nt: TGTGCCAGCAGCCCCCGGGACAGGGCCCCCGGGGAGCTGTTTTTT

j_call: TRBJ2-7
d_call: .
clone_size: once
v_call: TRBV2
cdr3_aa: CASSDGRGISEQYF
cdr3_nt: TGTGCCAGCAGCGACGGCAGGGGAATCAGCGAGCAGTACTTC

j_call: TRBJ2-3
d_call: TRBD1
clone_size: once
v_call: TRBV7-9
cdr3_aa: CASSPHGQATDTQYF
cdr3_nt: TGTGCCAGCAGCCCTCACGGACAGGCCACAGATACGCAGTATTTT

j_call: TRBJ1-2
d_call: TRBD1
clone_size: .
v_call: TRBV7-9
cdr3_aa: CASSPRQGVGYGYTF
cdr3_nt: TGTGCCAGCAGCCCAAGACAGGGTGTGGGGTATGGCTACACCTTC

j_call: TRBJ2-1
d_call: .
clone_size: .
v_call: TRBV5-6
cdr3_aa: CASSLQGWDEQFF
cdr3_nt: TGTGCCAGCAGCTTGCAGGGATGGGATGAGCAGTTCTTC

j_call: TRBJ2-2
d_call: TRBD1
clone_size: .
v_call: TRBV10-3
cdr3_aa: CAIRPDRGHPGELFF
cdr3_nt: TGTGCCATCAGACCGGACAGGGGACATCCCGGGGAGCTGTTTTTT

j_call: TRBJ1-2
d_call: .
clone_size: .
v_call: TRBV28
cdr3_aa: CASSLTGAGGSGYTF
cdr3_nt: TGTGCCAGCAGTTTAACGGGGGCAGGAGGCTCCGGCTACACCTTC

j_call: TRBJ2-1
d_call: .
clone_size: .
v_call: TRBV6-5
cdr3_aa: CASSDAQHNEQFF
cdr3_nt: TGTGCCAGCAGTGATGCACAGCACAATGAGCAGTTCTTC

j_call: TRBJ2-7
d_call: TRBD1
clone_size: .
v_call: TRBV7-8
cdr3_aa: CASSQGQGIREQYF
cdr3_nt: TGTGCCAGCAGCCAGGGACAGGGGATACGCGAGCAGTACTTC

j_call: TRBJ1-4
d_call: .
clone_size: few
v_call: TRBV28
cdr3_aa: CASSYRVPGEKLFF
cdr3_nt: TGTGCCAGCAGTTACAGGGTCCCCGGTGAAAAACTGTTTTTT

j_call: TRBJ2-3
d_call: .
clone_size: .
v_call: TRBV2
cdr3_aa: CASSEAATDTQYF
cdr3_nt: TGTGCCAGCAGTGAGGCAGCCACAGATACGCAGTATTTT

j_call: TRBJ2-7
d_call: TRBD1
clone_size: .
v_call: TRBV2
cdr3_aa: CASRETGSYGEQYF
cdr3_nt: TGTGCCAGCAGGGAGACAGGGAGTTACGGCGAGCAGTACTTC

j_call: TRBJ1-2
d_call: .
clone_size: .
v_call: TRBV5-6
cdr3_aa: CASRMTGSPYGYTF
cdr3_nt: TGTGCCAGCAGAATGACCGGGTCTCCTTATGGCTACACCTTC

j_call: TRBJ1-2
d_call: .
clone_size: .
v_call: TRBV29-1
cdr3_aa: CSVERDHYGYTF
cdr3_nt: TGCAGCGTTGAAAGAGATCACTATGGCTACACCTTC

j_call: TRBJ1-6
d_call: .
clone_size: .
v_call: TRBV6-1
cdr3_aa: CASSESRAAAYNSPLHF
cdr3_nt: TGTGCCAGCAGTGAAAGTAGGGCGGCAGCCTATAATTCACCCCTCCACTTT

j_call: TRBJ2-1
d_call: TRBD2
clone_size: .
v_call: TRBV10-3
cdr3_aa: CAIGGGGGNEQFF
cdr3_nt: TGTGCCATCGGCGGGGGGGGAGGAAATGAGCAGTTCTTC